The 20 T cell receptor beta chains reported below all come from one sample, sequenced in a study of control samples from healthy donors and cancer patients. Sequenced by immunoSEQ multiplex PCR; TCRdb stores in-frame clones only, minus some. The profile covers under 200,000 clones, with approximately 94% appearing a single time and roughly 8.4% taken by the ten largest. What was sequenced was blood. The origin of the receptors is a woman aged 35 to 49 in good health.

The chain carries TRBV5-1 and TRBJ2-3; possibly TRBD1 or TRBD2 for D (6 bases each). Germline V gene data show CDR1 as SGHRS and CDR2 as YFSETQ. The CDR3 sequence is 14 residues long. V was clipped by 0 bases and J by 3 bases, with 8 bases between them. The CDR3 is CASSLGGGTDTQYF. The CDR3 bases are TGCGCCAGCAGCTTGGGAGGGGGGACAGATACGCAGTATTTT.

In DNA, the CDR3 is TGTGCCAGCAGTTCCTCAGGGATGAACACTGAAGCTTTCTTT. Translation gives CASSSSGMNTEAFF. The chain carries TRBV6-5 and TRBJ1-1; D possibly corresponds to TRBD1 (5 bases). The germline CDR1 and CDR2 sequences are MNHEY and SVGAGI. CDR3 size: 14 residues. The V gene lost 4 bases and the J gene lost 0 bases, with 9 bases spanning the gap.

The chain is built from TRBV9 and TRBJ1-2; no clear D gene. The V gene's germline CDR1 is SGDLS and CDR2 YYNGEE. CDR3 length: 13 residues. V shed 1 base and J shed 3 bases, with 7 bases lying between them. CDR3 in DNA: TGTGCCAGCAGCGTAAGGGCAGACTATGGCTACACCTTC. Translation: CASSVRADYGYTF.

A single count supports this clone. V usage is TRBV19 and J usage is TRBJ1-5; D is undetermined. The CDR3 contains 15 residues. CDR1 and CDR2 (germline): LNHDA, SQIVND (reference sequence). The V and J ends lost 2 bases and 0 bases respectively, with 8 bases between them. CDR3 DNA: TGTGCCAGTAGTATATCAGAGTATAGCAATCAGCCCCAGCATTTT. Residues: CASSISEYSNQPQHF.

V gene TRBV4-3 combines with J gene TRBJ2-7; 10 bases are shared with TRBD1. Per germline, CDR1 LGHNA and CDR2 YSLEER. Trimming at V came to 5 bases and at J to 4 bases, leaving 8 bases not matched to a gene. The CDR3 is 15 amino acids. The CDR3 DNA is TGCGCCAGCAGCTTCTCCGGGACAGGGGATTACGAGCAGTACTTC. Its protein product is CASSFSGTGDYEQYF.

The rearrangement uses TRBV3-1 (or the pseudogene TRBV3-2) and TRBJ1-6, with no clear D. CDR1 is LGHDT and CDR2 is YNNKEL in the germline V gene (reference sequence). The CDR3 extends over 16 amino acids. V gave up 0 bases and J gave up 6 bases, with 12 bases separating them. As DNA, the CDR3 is TGTGCCAGCAGCCAAGAGATAGGGCGAGGTAATTCACCCCTCCACTTT. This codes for CASSQEIGRGNSPLHF.

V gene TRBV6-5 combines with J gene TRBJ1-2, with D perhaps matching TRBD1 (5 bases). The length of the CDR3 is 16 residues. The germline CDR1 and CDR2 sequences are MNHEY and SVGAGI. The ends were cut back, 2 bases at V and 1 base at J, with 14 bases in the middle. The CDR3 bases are TGTGCCAGCAGTTACCGCATTACTCAGGGTAACTATGGCTACACCTTC. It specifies CASSYRITQGNYGYTF.

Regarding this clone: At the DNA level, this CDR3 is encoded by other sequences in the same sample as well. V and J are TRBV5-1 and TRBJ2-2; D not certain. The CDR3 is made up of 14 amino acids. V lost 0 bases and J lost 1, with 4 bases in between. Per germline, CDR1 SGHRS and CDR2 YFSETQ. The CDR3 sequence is CASSLELNTGELFF. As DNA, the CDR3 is TGCGCCAGCAGCTTGGAGCTGAACACCGGGGAGCTGTTTTTT.

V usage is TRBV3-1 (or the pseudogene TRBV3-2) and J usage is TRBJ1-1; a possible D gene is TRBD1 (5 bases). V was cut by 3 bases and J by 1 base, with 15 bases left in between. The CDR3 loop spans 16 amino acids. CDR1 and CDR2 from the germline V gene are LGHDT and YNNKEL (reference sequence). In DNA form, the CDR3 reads TGTGCCAGCAGCCAGTCTCCCAGGGATTCGAACACTGAAGCTTTCTTT. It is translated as CASSQSPRDSNTEAFF.

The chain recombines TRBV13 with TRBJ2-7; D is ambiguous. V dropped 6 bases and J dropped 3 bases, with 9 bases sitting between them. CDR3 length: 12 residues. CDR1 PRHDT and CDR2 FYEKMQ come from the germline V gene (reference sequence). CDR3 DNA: TGTGCCAGCAGTTTTTCGGGCTACGAGCAGTACTTC. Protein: CASSFSGYEQYF.

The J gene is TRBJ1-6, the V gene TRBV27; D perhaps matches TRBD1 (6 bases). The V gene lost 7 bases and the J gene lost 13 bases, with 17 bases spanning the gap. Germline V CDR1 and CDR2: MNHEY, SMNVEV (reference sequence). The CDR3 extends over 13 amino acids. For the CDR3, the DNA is TGTGCCAGCACGGGGGACACCTACTCCCCCCTCCACTTT. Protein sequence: CASTGDTYSPLHF.

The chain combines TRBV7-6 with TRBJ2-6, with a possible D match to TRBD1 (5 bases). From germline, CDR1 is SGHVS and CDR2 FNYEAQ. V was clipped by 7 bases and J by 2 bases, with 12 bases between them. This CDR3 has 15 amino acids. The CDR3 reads CASIWGSTGANVLTF. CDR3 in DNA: TGTGCCAGCATCTGGGGCAGCACTGGGGCCAACGTCCTGACTTTC.

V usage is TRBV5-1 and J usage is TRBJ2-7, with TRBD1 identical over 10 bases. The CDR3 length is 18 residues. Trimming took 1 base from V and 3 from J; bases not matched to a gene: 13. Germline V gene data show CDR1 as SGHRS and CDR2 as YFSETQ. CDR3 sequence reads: CASSLRQGAGRSNYEQYF. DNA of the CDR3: TGCGCCAGCAGCTTGAGACAGGGGGCCGGTAGGTCAAACTACGAGCAGTACTTC.

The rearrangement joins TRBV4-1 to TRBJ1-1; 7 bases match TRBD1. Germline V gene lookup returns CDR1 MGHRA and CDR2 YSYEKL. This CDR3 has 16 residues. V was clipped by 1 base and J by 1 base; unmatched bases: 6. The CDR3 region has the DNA TGCGCCAGCAGCCAAGCGGACAGGAGACCGAACACTGAAGCTTTCTTT. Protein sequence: CASSQADRRPNTEAFF.

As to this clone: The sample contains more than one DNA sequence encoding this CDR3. CDR3 sequence (DNA): TGTGCCAGCAGCTTGCAGGGCTCCTACGAGCAGTACTTC. This codes for CASSLQGSYEQYF. The rearrangement joins TRBV5-4 to TRBJ2-7; a weak D match, TRBD1 (5 bases). CDR3 length equals 13 residues. Germline V gene lookup returns CDR1 SGHNT and CDR2 YYREEE (reference sequence). Trimming took off 1 base at V and 0 bases at J, with 5 bases between the two ends.

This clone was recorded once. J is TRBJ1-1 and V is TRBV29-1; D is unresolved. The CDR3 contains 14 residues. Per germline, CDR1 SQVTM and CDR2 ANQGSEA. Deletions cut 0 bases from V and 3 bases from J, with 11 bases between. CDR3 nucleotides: TGCAGCGTTGAAGATTCATGGCGGGACACTGAAGCTTTCTTT. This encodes CSVEDSWRDTEAFF.

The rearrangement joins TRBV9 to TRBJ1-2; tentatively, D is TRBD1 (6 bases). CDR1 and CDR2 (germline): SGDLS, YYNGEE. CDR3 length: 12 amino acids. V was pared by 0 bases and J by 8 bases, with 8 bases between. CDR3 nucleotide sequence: TGTGCCAGCAGCGTAGATGGGGGCGGCTACACCTTC. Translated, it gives CASSVDGGGYTF.

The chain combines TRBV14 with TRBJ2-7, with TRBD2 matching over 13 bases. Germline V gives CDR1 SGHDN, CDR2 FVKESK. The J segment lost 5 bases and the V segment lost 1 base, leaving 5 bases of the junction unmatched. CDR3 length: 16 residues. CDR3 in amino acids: CASSQVSGLAGHEQYF. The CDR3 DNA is TGTGCCAGCAGCCAAGTTTCGGGACTAGCGGGACACGAGCAGTACTTC.

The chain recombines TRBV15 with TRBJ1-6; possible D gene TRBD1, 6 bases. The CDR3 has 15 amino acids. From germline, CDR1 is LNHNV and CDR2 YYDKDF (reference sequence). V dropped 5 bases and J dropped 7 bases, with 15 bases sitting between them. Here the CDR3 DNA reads TGTGCCACCAGCCCCGAACAGGGTAGGAATTCACCCCTCCACTTT. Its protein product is CATSPEQGRNSPLHF.

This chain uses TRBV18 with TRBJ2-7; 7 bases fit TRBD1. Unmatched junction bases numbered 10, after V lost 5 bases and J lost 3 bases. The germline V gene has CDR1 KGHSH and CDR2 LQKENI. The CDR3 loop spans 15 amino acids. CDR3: CASSNQGVPSYEQYF. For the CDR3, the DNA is TGTGCCAGCTCAAATCAGGGGGTACCCAGCTACGAGCAGTACTTC.